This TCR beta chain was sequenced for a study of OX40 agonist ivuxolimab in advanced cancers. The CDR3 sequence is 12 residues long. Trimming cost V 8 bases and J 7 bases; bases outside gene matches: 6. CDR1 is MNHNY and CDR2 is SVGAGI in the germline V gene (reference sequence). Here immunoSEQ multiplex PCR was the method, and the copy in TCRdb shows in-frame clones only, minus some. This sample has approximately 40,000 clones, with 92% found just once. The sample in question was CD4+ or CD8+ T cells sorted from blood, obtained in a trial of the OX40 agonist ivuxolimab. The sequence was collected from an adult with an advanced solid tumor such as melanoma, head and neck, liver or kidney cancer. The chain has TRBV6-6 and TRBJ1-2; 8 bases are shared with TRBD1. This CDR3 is CASDQGAPGYTF. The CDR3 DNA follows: TGTGCCAGCGACCAGGGGGCGCCTGGCTACACCTTC.